Listed here are 24 T cell receptor beta chains from one sample, sequenced in a study of vaccination effects on CD4 cells after COVID-19. Sequencing in the ViraFEST assay came after antigen-specific CD4+ T cells had been expanded with viral peptide pools, which were used to stimulate PBMC. At the end of over 8 days of culture, CD4+ T cells were isolated. Everyone in the study got two shots of either the BNT162b2 or mRNA-1273 vaccine. Assay: immunoSEQ multiplex PCR; the TCRdb copy retains only in-frame clones and omits some. The top ten clones hold 8% to 9.5% of a sample with about 12,000 clones, approximately 75% of them seen once. These receptors lack a known antigen. The material was CD4+ T cells from PBMCs cultured with SARS-CoV-2 spike peptides, obtained after COVID-19 vaccination. The receptors come from a human donor who received a COVID-19 vaccine.

The gene calls are TRBV19 and TRBJ2-2, with 8 bases aligning to TRBD1. The CDR3 has 15 amino acids. The junction had 5 bases not matched to a gene; V was cut back by 7 bases and J by 1 base. Per the germline V gene, CDR1 is LNHDA and CDR2 is SQIVND (reference sequence). This chain's CDR3 is CASTPGTGNTGELFF. The CDR3 region has the DNA TGTGCCAGTACCCCTGGGACAGGGAACACCGGGGAGCTGTTTTTT.

The chain couples TRBV3-1 (or the pseudogene TRBV3-2) to TRBJ2-7; no clear D gene. CDR1 and CDR2 from the germline V gene are LGHDT and YNNKEL (reference sequence). V lost 4 bases and J 3 bases, leaving 7 bases between the germline ends. The CDR3 has 12 residues. The CDR3 protein is CASSPHSYEQYF. CDR3 DNA sequence: TGTGCCAGCAGCCCCCACAGCTACGAGCAGTACTTC.

V and J are TRBV25-1 and TRBJ2-7; D is unclear. The V end lost 4 bases, the J end lost 0 bases, and 4 bases lay between the germline ends. CDR1 is MGHDK, CDR2 SYGVNS, per germline. CDR3 size: 12 residues. The CDR3: CASSANSYEQYF. The DNA for the CDR3 is TGTGCCAGCAGTGCTAACTCCTACGAGCAGTACTTC.

The rearrangement links TRBV27 to TRBJ1-2, with D possibly matching TRBD1 (5 bases). Trimming shortened V by 7 bases and J by 7 bases, and 16 bases separated the two germline ends. Germline V gene lookup returns CDR1 MNHEY and CDR2 SMNVEV (reference sequence). The CDR3 spans 13 residues. The CDR3 protein is CASMGESHPGYTF. The CDR3, as DNA: TGTGCCAGCATGGGGGAGTCTCATCCTGGCTACACCTTC.

CDR3 coding DNA: TGCAGTGCTGTCAGGAAAGATACGCAGTATTTT. Translation gives CSAVRKDTQYF. This sequence joins TRBV20-1 and TRBJ2-3; the D is unclear. Germline V CDR1 and CDR2: DFQATT, SNEGSKA (reference sequence). This CDR3 is built from 11 residues. Trimming removed 5 bases from V and 5 bases from J, with 8 bases in between.

The rearrangement links TRBV2 to TRBJ2-1; D might be TRBD2 (5 bases). CDR1 is SNHLY and CDR2 is FYNNEI in the germline V gene. Trimming took off 3 bases at V and 2 bases at J, with 8 bases between the two ends. The CDR3 runs to 14 residues. The CDR3 bases are TGTGCCAGCAGTGATCAAGCGGCCTACAATGAGCAGTTCTTC. Its translation is CASSDQAAYNEQFF. Full variable domain (rest looked up from reference TRBV2 and TRBJ2-1): EPEVTQTPSHQVTQMGQEVILRCVPISNHLYFYWYRQILGQKVEFLVSFYNNEISEKSEIFDDQFSVERPDGSNFTLKIRSTKLEDSAMYFCASSDQAAYNEQFFGPGTRLTVL.

The genes are TRBV30 and TRBJ2-5; a weak D match, TRBD2 (6 bases). Deletions cut 4 bases from V and 5 bases from J, with 11 bases between. The CDR3 contains 12 residues. The germline V gene has CDR1 GTSNPN and CDR2 SVGIG (reference sequence). DNA of the CDR3: TGTGCCTGGAAGATGGAGGGGGAGACCCAGTACTTC. It encodes CAWKMEGETQYF.

CDR3 DNA sequence: TGCGCCAGCAGCTTGGTTCCAGGTACCTACGAGCAGTACTTC. It codes for CASSLVPGTYEQYF. The gene calls are TRBV5-1 and TRBJ2-7; D remains unclear. The CDR3 contains 14 residues. V was shortened by 0 bases and J by 2 bases, with 9 bases between the two germline ends. Per germline, CDR1 SGHRS and CDR2 YFSETQ.

The rearrangement joins TRBV25-1 to TRBJ2-7; 8 bases map to TRBD1. J was trimmed by 3 bases and V by 7 bases; bases with no gene match: 5. The germline gives CDR1 MGHDK, CDR2 SYGVNS. CDR3 length: 13 residues. The CDR3 DNA reads TGTGCCAGCATGGGACAGGCTCTCTACGAGCAGTACTTC. It is translated as CASMGQALYEQYF.

V is TRBV10-3 and J is TRBJ1-1; possible D gene TRBD1, 5 bases. This CDR3 is 14 amino acids long. Trimming took off 11 bases at V and 3 bases at J, with 19 bases between the two ends. CDR1 ENHRY and CDR2 SYGVKD come from the germline V gene. CDR3 sequence (DNA): TGTGCCCCTTATTACCCGGAAGGGGACACTGAAGCTTTCTTT. Protein product: CAPYYPEGDTEAFF.

The chain links TRBV5-4 to TRBJ1-4; D ambiguous. The V end lost 4 bases, the J end lost 7 bases, and 20 bases lay between the germline ends. Germline V lookup: CDR1 SGHNT, CDR2 YYREEE (reference sequence). The CDR3 covers 16 residues. The CDR3 coding sequence is TGTGCCAGCAGCCCGGGTTTCGGGCCGGAAATTGAAAAACTGTTTTTT. It is translated as CASSPGFGPEIEKLFF.

This clone has only one observation. The CDR3 is CASSSGPYNSPLHF. DNA of the CDR3: TGTGCCAGCAGTTCCGGGCCCTATAATTCACCCCTCCACTTT. V and J are TRBV6-5 and TRBJ1-6; D uncertain. Trimming cost V 4 bases and J 2 bases, with 6 bases left between them. CDR3 length equals 14 residues. Germline V gene data show CDR1 as MNHEY and CDR2 as SVGAGI.

The chain links TRBV15 to TRBJ2-3; 7 bases are a match to TRBD1. Trimming at V came to 3 bases and at J to 2 bases, leaving 5 bases not matched to a gene. The V gene's germline CDR1 is LNHNV and CDR2 YYDKDF (reference sequence). The CDR3 has 15 residues. The CDR3 DNA sequence: TGTGCCACCAGCAGTTGGGACAGAAACACAGATACGCAGTATTTT. As protein: CATSSWDRNTDTQYF.

The rearrangement links TRBV20-1 to TRBJ1-1; D possibly corresponds to TRBD1 (6 bases). This CDR3 spans 11 amino acids. Trimming took off 6 bases at V and 7 bases at J, with 12 bases between the two ends. From germline, CDR1 is DFQATT and CDR2 SNEGSKA (reference sequence). CDR3 amino acids: CSARTALEAFF. CDR3 DNA sequence: TGCAGTGCGAGGACAGCGCTTGAAGCTTTCTTT.

The chain uses TRBV28 and TRBJ2-6; TRBD1 matches at 12 bases. Unmatched junction bases numbered 5, after V lost 6 bases and J lost 2 bases. The CDR3 loop spans 17 amino acids. Per germline, CDR1 MDHEN and CDR2 SYDVKM. The CDR3 nucleotides read TGTGCCAGCAGGCCGGGACAGGGGGCAACTGGGGCCAACGTCCTGACTTTC. This gives the protein CASRPGQGATGANVLTF.

The chain links TRBV4-1 to TRBJ2-5, with 12 bases that match TRBD1. CDR1 and CDR2 from the germline V gene are MGHRA and YSYEKL. With V trimmed by 0 bases and J by 3 bases, 11 bases remained unmatched. The CDR3 sequence is 19 residues long. This chain's CDR3 is CASSQDLGQGAIIEETQYF. DNA for the CDR3: TGCGCCAGCAGCCAAGATTTGGGACAGGGGGCGATTATCGAAGAGACCCAGTACTTC.

V usage is TRBV6-2 or TRBV6-3 and J usage is TRBJ2-5, with TRBD2 as a possible D gene (5 bases). Germline-derived CDR1 and CDR2 are MNHEY and SVGEGT. V dropped 5 bases and J dropped 4 bases, with 17 bases sitting between them. The CDR3 extends over 15 amino acids. Written as DNA, the CDR3 is TGTGCCAGCAGTCCGCCTAATCGGGGAAGAGAGACCCAGTACTTC. Amino acids: CASSPPNRGRETQYF.

V and J are TRBV6-2 or TRBV6-3 and TRBJ1-2; 9 bases match TRBD1. CDR1 and CDR2 from the germline V gene are MNHEY and SVGEGT. V trimming: 4 bases; J trimming: 4 bases; junction bases outside the gene matches: 7. The CDR3 runs to 15 residues. CDR3 in DNA: TGTGCCAGCAGTTCCAGGACAGGGGCGCCCTATGGCTACACCTTC. This encodes CASSSRTGAPYGYTF.

In its sample, this clone was seen once. The V and J genes are TRBV18 and TRBJ2-1, with TRBD1 identical over 12 bases. Germline V gene sequence: CDR1 KGHSH, CDR2 LQKENI. This CDR3 is built from 15 residues. V shed 2 bases and J 7 bases; nucleotides not matched to a gene: 3. This chain's CDR3 is CASSPGTGGKNEQFF. Written as DNA, the CDR3 is TGTGCCAGCTCACCAGGGACAGGGGGCAAGAATGAGCAGTTCTTC.

The chain combines TRBV29-1 with TRBJ1-4; D not resolved. The germline V gene has CDR1 SQVTM and CDR2 ANQGSEA. Trimming cost V 4 bases and J 8 bases, with 14 bases left between them. This CDR3 contains 13 residues. The CDR3 here is CSVALRRQEKLFF. In DNA form, the CDR3 reads TGCAGCGTTGCACTTCGACGTCAGGAAAAACTGTTTTTT.

The V gene is TRBV28, the J gene TRBJ2-7; 7 bases map to TRBD2. The V segment lost 6 bases and the J segment 5 bases; nucleotides outside the gene matches: 10. CDR1 and CDR2 from the germline V gene are MDHEN and SYDVKM. CDR3 size: 14 residues. In DNA form, the CDR3 reads TGTGCCAGCAGGGGCGGGACGGGAGGAGACGAGCAGTACTTC. Protein sequence: CASRGGTGGDEQYF.

This clone has a handful of counts. The chain couples TRBV2 to TRBJ2-7; D may match TRBD1 or TRBD2 (5 bases each). Trimming took 2 bases from V and 9 from J, leaving 14 bases between them. CDR1 SNHLY and CDR2 FYNNEI come from the germline V gene. This CDR3 comprises 13 residues. The CDR3: CASSELSTAAQYF. For the CDR3, the DNA is TGTGCCAGCAGTGAATTGTCGACAGCGGCGCAGTACTTC.

The chain links TRBV29-1 to TRBJ2-1; 8 bases fit TRBD1. This CDR3 region has 11 residues. The germline V gene has CDR1 SQVTM and CDR2 ANQGSEA. J was trimmed by 8 bases and V by 8 bases; bases with no gene match: 5. The CDR3 nucleotides read TGCAGCCCTGACAGGGGAGATGAGCAGTTCTTC. This sequence encodes CSPDRGDEQFF.

This clone was detected once. The chain combines TRBV10-3 with TRBJ2-2; D unresolved. The CDR3 sequence is 14 residues long. CDR1 and CDR2 (germline): ENHRY, SYGVKD. Deletions cut 6 bases from V and 1 base from J, with 9 bases between. The CDR3 DNA reads TGTGCCATCAGGGGGTTAAAGAACACCGGGGAGCTGTTTTTT. It encodes CAIRGLKNTGELFF.